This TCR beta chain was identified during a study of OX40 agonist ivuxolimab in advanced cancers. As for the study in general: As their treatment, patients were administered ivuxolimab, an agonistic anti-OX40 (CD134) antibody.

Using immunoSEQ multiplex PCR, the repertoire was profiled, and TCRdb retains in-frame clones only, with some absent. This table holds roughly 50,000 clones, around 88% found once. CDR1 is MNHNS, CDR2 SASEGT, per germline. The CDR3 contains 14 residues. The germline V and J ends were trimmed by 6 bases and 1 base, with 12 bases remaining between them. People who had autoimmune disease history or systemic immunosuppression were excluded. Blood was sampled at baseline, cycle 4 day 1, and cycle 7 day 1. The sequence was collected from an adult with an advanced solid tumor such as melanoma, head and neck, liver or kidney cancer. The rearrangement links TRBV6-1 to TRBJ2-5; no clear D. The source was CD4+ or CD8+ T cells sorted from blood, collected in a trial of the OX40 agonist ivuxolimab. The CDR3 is CASRVDTAQETQYF. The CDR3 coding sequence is TGTGCCAGCAGAGTTGACACAGCCCAAGAGACCCAGTACTTC.